A single sample gave rise to the 5 T cell receptor beta chains below, sequenced in a study of siplizumab effects on memory and regulatory T cells. Profiled with immunoSEQ multiplex PCR; TCRdb holds only in-frame clones, not every one. The sample includes roughly 100,000 clones, 93% of them seen just once. The sequenced sample was Tregs sorted from blood. Receptors originate from a human donor in good health.

This chain uses TRBV2 with TRBJ2-1; D ambiguous. Between the trimmed V and J ends, which lost 2 bases and 5 bases, there was a span of 7 bases. In germline, CDR1 is SNHLY, CDR2 FYNNEI. The CDR3 has 13 residues. CDR3 in DNA: TGTGCCAGCAGTGAACCGAGGAACAATGAGCAGTTCTTC. Encoded protein: CASSEPRNNEQFF.

V gene TRBV19 combines with J gene TRBJ1-2, with TRBD1 matching 10 bases. Trimming at V came to 6 bases and at J to 0 bases, leaving 4 bases not matched to a gene. CDR1 LNHDA and CDR2 SQIVND come from the germline V gene (reference sequence). The CDR3 extends over 15 amino acids. DNA for the CDR3: TGTGCCAGTAGCACCGGGACAGGGGCTAACTATGGCTACACCTTC. Protein sequence: CASSTGTGANYGYTF.

This clone was found once. The CDR3 here is CASSVGRGDPTNEKLFF. CDR3 DNA sequence: TGTGCCAGCAGCGTAGGACGGGGGGACCCAACTAATGAAAAACTGTTTTTT. The genes are TRBV9 and TRBJ1-4, with D perhaps TRBD1 (5 bases). CDR3 length: 17 amino acids. Germline loops: CDR1 SGDLS, CDR2 YYNGEE. V was shortened by 0 bases and J by 0 bases, with 12 bases between the two germline ends.

This clone was seen a handful of times. J is TRBJ1-2 and V is TRBV6-5, with TRBD1 matching 7 bases. This CDR3 contains 15 residues. CDR1 and CDR2 (germline): MNHEY, SVGAGI. Germline trimming cut 2 bases from V and 7 bases from J; bases unmatched to any gene: 10. This CDR3 is CASSYRGQPGRGYTF. The CDR3 nucleotides read TGTGCCAGCAGTTACAGGGGACAGCCGGGACGTGGCTACACCTTC.

The CDR3 sequence is CASRACSYEQYF. The CDR3 DNA sequence: TGTGCCAGCAGAGCCTGCAGTTACGAGCAGTACTTC. The J gene is TRBJ2-7, the V gene TRBV21-1. TRBV21-1 is marked as a pseudogene. There are 12 residues in the CDR3.